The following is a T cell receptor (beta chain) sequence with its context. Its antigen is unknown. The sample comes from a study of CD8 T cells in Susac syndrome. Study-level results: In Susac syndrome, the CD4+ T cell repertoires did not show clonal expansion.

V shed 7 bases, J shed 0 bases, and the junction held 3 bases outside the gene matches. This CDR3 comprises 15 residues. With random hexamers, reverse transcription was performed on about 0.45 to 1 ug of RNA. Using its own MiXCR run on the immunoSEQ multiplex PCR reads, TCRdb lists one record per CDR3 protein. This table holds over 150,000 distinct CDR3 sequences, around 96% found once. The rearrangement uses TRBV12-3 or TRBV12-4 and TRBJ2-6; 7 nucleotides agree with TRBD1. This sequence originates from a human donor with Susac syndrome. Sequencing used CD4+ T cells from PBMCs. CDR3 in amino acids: CASMTGLSGANVLTF. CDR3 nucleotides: TGTGCCAGCATGACAGGGCTCTCTGGGGCCAACGTCCTGACTTTC.